This T cell receptor beta chain was sequenced in a study of T cell responses to AZD1222 COVID-19 vaccine. Study findings and constraints: Repertoire samples came only from after the peak T cell response. Mapped onto spike, vaccine-associated CD4 TCRs spanned it and were dominant at 160-218 and 743-854. Unmutated regions of variants are reportedly targeted by nearly half of spike-specific TCRs.

Note on this clone: Its target is unknown.

Measured with immunoSEQ multiplex PCR; TCRdb has only the in-frame clones, and not every one. The sample shows about 190,000 clones, 75% to 90% of them seen only once. CDR1 is SEHNR and CDR2 is FQNEAQ in the germline V gene (reference sequence). The CDR3 is 15 amino acids. V lost 5 bases and J lost 9, with 20 bases in between. The TCR was taken from an adult in good health. This chain uses TRBV7-9 with TRBJ2-1, with D possibly matching TRBD2 (5 bases). This material consisted of peripheral blood, taken on day 0 of MenACWY control vaccination. CDR3 sequence: CASSQSGPKGTEQFF. The CDR3, as DNA: TGTGCCAGCAGCCAAAGCGGTCCGAAGGGTACTGAGCAGTTCTTC.